The clone carrying this T cell receptor beta chain was found a few times. Antigen: not known. Germline CDR1 is SGHNT and CDR2 is YYREEE (reference sequence). The CDR3 is 16 amino acids. The germline V and J ends were trimmed by 0 bases and 2 bases, with 11 bases remaining between them. PCR primers comprised 60 Vbeta and 13 Jbeta primers. Here immunoSEQ multiplex PCR was the method, and the copy in TCRdb shows in-frame clones only, minus some. This sample has around 100,000 clones, with about 70% found just once. The data originate from a study of cytomegalovirus exposure and HLA in healthy donors. General study points: In terms of immune exposure information, only CMV serostatus was available.

Donors likely had unrecorded immune exposures despite being nominally healthy when sampled. The sample was PBMCs. This chain joins TRBV5-4 and TRBJ2-2; D perhaps matches TRBD1 (5 bases). This receptor was taken from a man in his fifties in good health and CMV-seropositive. This chain's CDR3 is CASSLGGRVNTGELFF. In DNA form, the CDR3 reads TGTGCCAGCAGCTTGGGGGGCAGAGTTAACACCGGGGAGCTGTTTTTT.